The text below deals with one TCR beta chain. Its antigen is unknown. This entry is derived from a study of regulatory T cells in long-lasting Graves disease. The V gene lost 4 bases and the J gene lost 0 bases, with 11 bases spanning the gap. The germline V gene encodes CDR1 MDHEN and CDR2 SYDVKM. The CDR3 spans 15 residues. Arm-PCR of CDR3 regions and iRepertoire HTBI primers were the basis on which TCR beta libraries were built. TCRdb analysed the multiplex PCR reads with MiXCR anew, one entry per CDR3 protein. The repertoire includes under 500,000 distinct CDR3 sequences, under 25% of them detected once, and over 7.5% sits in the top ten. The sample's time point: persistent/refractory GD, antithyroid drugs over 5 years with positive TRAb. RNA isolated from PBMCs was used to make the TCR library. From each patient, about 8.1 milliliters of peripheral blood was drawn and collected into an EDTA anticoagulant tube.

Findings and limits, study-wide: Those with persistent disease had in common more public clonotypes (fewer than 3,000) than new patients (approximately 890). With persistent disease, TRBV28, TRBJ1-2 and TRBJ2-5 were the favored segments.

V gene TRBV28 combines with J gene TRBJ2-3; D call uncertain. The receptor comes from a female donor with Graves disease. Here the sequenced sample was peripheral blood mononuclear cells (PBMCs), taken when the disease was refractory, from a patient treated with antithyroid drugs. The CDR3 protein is CASSSPSLSTDTQYF. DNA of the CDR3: TGTGCCAGCAGTTCCCCCAGTCTTAGCACAGATACGCAGTATTTT.